These 14 T cell receptor beta chains were sequenced from one sample in a study of blood T cell repertoires in COVID-19. Libraries were prepared by immunoSEQ multiplex PCR; TCRdb keeps only in-frame clonotypes and omits some of them. Altogether roughly 210,000 clones are present, roughly 90% being singletons, with the ten largest covering approximately 1.6%. The sequenced sample consisted of peripheral blood. The receptors were sampled from a man between 65 and 85 years old with acute or convalescent COVID-19.

This clone was picked up a small number of times. The rearrangement uses TRBV5-4 and TRBJ2-3; 7 nucleotides align to TRBD1. The V gene end was trimmed by 4 bases and the J gene end by 3 bases; junction bases not matched to a gene: 11. This CDR3 has 16 residues. Germline CDR1 is SGHNT and CDR2 is YYREEE (reference sequence). The CDR3 DNA follows: TGTGCCAGCAGCCCACTGCCCCAGGGGGTAACAGATACGCAGTATTTT. It is translated as CASSPLPQGVTDTQYF.

The J gene is TRBJ2-6, the V gene TRBV5-1; D is ambiguous. The CDR3 is 15 residues long. Per germline, CDR1 SGHRS and CDR2 YFSETQ. With 0 bases removed from V and 4 bases from J, the gap between germline ends came to 8 bases. The CDR3 DNA sequence: TGCGCCAGCAGCTTGGATAATGTCGGGGCCAACGTCCTGACTTTC. This translates into CASSLDNVGANVLTF.

J is TRBJ1-5 and V is TRBV6-5, with D hard to call. Germline CDR1 is MNHEY and CDR2 is SVGAGI. Deletions cut 5 bases from V and 0 bases from J, with 11 bases between. This CDR3 comprises 15 residues. The CDR3 is CASSTDGLSNQPQHF. CDR3 nucleotide sequence: TGTGCCAGCAGTACAGACGGTCTTAGCAATCAGCCCCAGCATTTT.

In this sample, this clone turned up once. The V gene is TRBV12-3 or TRBV12-4, the J gene TRBJ1-1; perhaps TRBD1 as D (5 bases). Trimming cost V 6 bases and J 1 base, with 9 bases left between them. The CDR3 sequence is 13 residues long. In nucleotides, the CDR3 is TGTGCCAGCAGCAGGGCTCAGAACACTGAAGCTTTCTTT. Its translation: CASSRAQNTEAFF.

The chain is built from TRBV11-2 and TRBJ1-3, with D perhaps TRBD1 (5 bases). CDR1 and CDR2 (germline): SGHAT, FQNNGV. Between the trimmed V and J ends, which lost 0 bases and 4 bases, there was a span of 13 bases. The CDR3 spans 16 residues. CDR3: CASSLDHRRVGNTIYF. The CDR3 bases are TGTGCCAGCAGCTTAGATCATCGCAGGGTGGGAAACACCATATATTTT.

CDR3 protein: CASSPFTGDTSPLHF. The CDR3 DNA reads TGTGCCAGCAGCCCATTCACAGGAGACACCTCACCCCTCCACTTT. The chain joins TRBV3-1 (or the pseudogene TRBV3-2) to TRBJ1-6, with a tentative D call TRBD1 (5 bases). Looked up from germline, CDR1 is LGHDT and CDR2 is YNNKEL (reference sequence). The CDR3 runs 15 residues. V lost 4 bases, J lost 10 bases, and 17 bases lay in between.

The chain couples TRBV7-2 to TRBJ1-5; D remains unclear. There are 15 residues in the CDR3. Per the germline V gene, CDR1 is SGHTA and CDR2 is FQGNSA. V was pared by 0 bases and J by 9 bases, with 15 bases between. The CDR3 DNA reads TGTGCCAGCAGCTTAGCGGGCGTTGGACTAGGGCCCCAGCATTTT. Protein sequence: CASSLAGVGLGPQHF.

Ten or more counts support this clone. This rearrangement joins TRBV7-2 to TRBJ1-6, with 9 bases that match TRBD1. Germline trimming cut 5 bases from V and 8 bases from J; bases unmatched to any gene: 7. Germline V gives CDR1 SGHTA, CDR2 FQGNSA. This CDR3 is built from 15 residues. The DNA for the CDR3 is TGTGCCAGCAGCGGCCACAGGGGGCTGGATTCACCCCTCCACTTT. Translating it yields CASSGHRGLDSPLHF.

The V call is TRBV27, the J call TRBJ2-7, with D perhaps matching TRBD1 (5 bases). Between the trimmed V and J ends, which lost 4 bases and 0 bases, there was a span of 7 bases. Germline-derived CDR1 and CDR2 are MNHEY and SMNVEV (reference sequence). The CDR3 spans 13 residues. This CDR3 is CASSWGSSYEQYF. As DNA, the CDR3 is TGTGCCAGCAGTTGGGGCAGCTCCTACGAGCAGTACTTC.

The chain couples TRBV27 to TRBJ1-5; a weak D match, TRBD1 (6 bases). V was cut by 5 bases and J by 5 bases, with 16 bases left in between. The CDR3 spans 15 residues. Germline V CDR1 and CDR2: MNHEY, SMNVEV (reference sequence). The CDR3 DNA sequence: TGTGCCAGCAGTCCCCGAGCAGGGGATTATCAGCCCCAGCATTTT. Its protein is CASSPRAGDYQPQHF.

This chain connects TRBV5-1 to TRBJ2-1; 7 positions match TRBD2. This CDR3 region has 16 residues. Germline CDR1 SGHRS, CDR2 YFSETQ. J lost 6 bases, V lost 4 bases, and 13 bases had no gene match. CDR3 residues: CASSLSGTTVLNEQFF. For the CDR3, the DNA is TGCGCCAGCAGCCTATCCGGGACTACAGTCCTCAATGAGCAGTTCTTC.

The rearrangement joins TRBV3-1 (or the pseudogene TRBV3-2) to TRBJ1-6, with 10 bases identical to TRBD1. Germline V lookup: CDR1 LGHDT, CDR2 YNNKEL (reference sequence). This CDR3 contains 15 residues. Trimming at V came to 5 bases and at J to 8 bases, leaving 6 bases not matched to a gene. CDR3 bases: TGTGCCAGCAGCTTGACAGGGGGCAAAGATTCACCCCTCCACTTT. It specifies CASSLTGGKDSPLHF.

The chain recombines TRBV27 with TRBJ2-7, with 9 nucleotides matching TRBD1. Germline CDR1 and CDR2: MNHEY and SMNVEV (reference sequence). V lost 6 bases to trimming and J lost 1 base; unmatched junction nucleotides: 7. CDR3 size: 15 residues. CDR3: CASRLTGTGSYEQYF. The DNA of the CDR3 is TGTGCCAGCAGATTGACCGGGACAGGGTCCTACGAGCAGTACTTC.

This sequence joins TRBV12-5 and TRBJ1-1, with D possibly being TRBD1 (5 bases). The V gene's germline CDR1 is LGHNT and CDR2 FRNRAP. V lost 6 bases, J lost 4 bases, and 9 bases lay in between. This CDR3 has 12 amino acids. This CDR3 is CASGPQGTEAFF. The CDR3 DNA reads as TGTGCTAGTGGCCCTCAGGGCACTGAAGCTTTCTTT.